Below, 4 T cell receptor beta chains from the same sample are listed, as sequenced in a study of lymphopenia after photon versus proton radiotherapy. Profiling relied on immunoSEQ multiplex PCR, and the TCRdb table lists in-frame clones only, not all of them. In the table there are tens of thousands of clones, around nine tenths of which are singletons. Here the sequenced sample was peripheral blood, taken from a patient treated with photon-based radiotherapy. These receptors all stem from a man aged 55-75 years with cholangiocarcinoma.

The chain's CDR3 is CASSNPPPRAGQAFF. For the CDR3, the DNA is TGTGCCAGCAGCAACCCCCCCCCGCGGGCAGGGCAAGCTTTCTTT. This chain connects TRBV21-1 to TRBJ1-1. TRBV21-1 is deemed a pseudogene. CDR3 length: 15 amino acids.

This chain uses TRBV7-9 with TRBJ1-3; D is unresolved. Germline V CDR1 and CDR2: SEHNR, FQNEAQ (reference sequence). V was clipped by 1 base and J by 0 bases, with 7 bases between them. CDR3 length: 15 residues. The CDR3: CASSLVTFSGNTIYF. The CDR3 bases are TGTGCCAGCAGCTTAGTCACATTCTCTGGAAACACCATATATTTT.

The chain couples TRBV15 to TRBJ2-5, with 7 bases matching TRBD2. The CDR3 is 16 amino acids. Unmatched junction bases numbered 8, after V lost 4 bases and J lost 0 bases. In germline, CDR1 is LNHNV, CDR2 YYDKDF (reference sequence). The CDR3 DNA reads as TGTGCCACCAGCACCGGACTAGAATTGTACCAAGAGACCCAGTACTTC. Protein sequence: CATSTGLELYQETQYF.

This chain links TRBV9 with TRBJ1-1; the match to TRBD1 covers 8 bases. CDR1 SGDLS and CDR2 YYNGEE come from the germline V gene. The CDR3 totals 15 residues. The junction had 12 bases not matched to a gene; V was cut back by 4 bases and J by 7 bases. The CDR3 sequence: CASSPRGDRGVEAFF. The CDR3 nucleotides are TGTGCCAGCAGCCCCCGTGGAGACAGGGGCGTTGAAGCTTTCTTT.